Given below is one TCR beta chain in context. Its antigen is still unknown. This record comes from a study of T cells in Graves' hyperthyroidism and ophthalmopathy. Study details: Any treatment followed the collection of peripheral blood at initial diagnosis. Study results and caveats: Before onset, ophthalmopathy was predicted by the model a median roughly 6.4 months earlier.

CDR3 size: 14 residues. The V end was cut by 1 base, the J end by 7 bases, with 10 bases between. Per the germline V gene, CDR1 is LNHNV and CDR2 is YYDKDF (reference sequence). Amplification yielded TCR beta CDR3 regions, with RNA transcripts as the source. Using the HTBI primer set, a first-round RT-PCR was run on the TCR CDR3. Each CDR3 protein gets one entry after TCRdb re-called the multiplex PCR reads with MiXCR. The sample shows about 420,000 distinct CDR3 sequences, 15% to 19% of them seen only once. Sequencing was done on a sample of blood. This TCR was sampled from a woman aged 18-30 years with Graves' hyperthyroidism. The gene calls are TRBV15 and TRBJ2-2; D ambiguous. CDR3 residues: CATSRGRFGGELFF. The CDR3 DNA reads TGTGCCACCAGCAGAGGACGGTTCGGCGGGGAGCTGTTTTTT.